The T cell receptor (beta chain) under discussion was sequenced for a study of T-cell memory formation after mild COVID-19. Study background: For the most part, TCR clusters were specific to one donor.

Using its own MiXCR run on the 5' RACE reads, TCRdb lists one record per CDR3 protein. The profile shows roughly 280,000 distinct CDR3 sequences, around 8% of them singletons. Findings of the study overall: Cross-reactive memory appears to have joined, as suggested by some responding clones showing up in pre-infection memory. Second-wave clones that peaked on day 37 lacked confirmed SARS-CoV-2 specificity. The study found contracting CD4+ clones mainly in CM and EM and contracting CD8+ clones in EMRA.

The CDR3 runs to 14 residues. The V segment lost 5 bases and the J segment 4 bases; nucleotides outside the gene matches: 5. Germline CDR1 reads DFQATT; CDR2 reads SNEGSKA (reference sequence). Turning to this clonotype: Its antigen is unidentified.

The sequenced sample consisted of PBMCs or a T cell subset sorted from them (not recorded which). The chain links TRBV20-1 to TRBJ2-1, with 10 bases that match TRBD2. The clonotype comes from a man aged 18-30 years who had mild COVID-19 (a few samples of this study predate the infection). Cell type and time point are not known. The chain's CDR3 is CSAPGLAAYNEQFF. The CDR3 DNA follows: TGCAGTGCTCCTGGACTAGCGGCTTACAATGAGCAGTTCTTC.